This record looks at one TCR beta chain sequence and its context. Its antigen is undetermined. This record belongs to a study of Ad26.COV2.S vaccination and SARS-CoV-2 variants. Points from the study as a whole: The TCR breadth and depth analyses may have understated or missed part of the total T cell responses. Marked by substantial breadth, spike-specific CD8+ and CD4+ T cell responses were reportedly seen after vaccination.

J gave up 8 bases and V 4 bases, and 5 bases lay outside the gene matches. Germline CDR1 and CDR2: MRHNA and SNTAGT. The CDR3 totals 14 residues. The method was immunoSEQ multiplex PCR; TCRdb's version includes in-frame clones alone and lacks a portion of them. The sample records roughly 100,000 clones, less than 85% being singletons. This receptor was taken from a human donor who had recovered from COVID-19. The chain employs TRBV6-4 and TRBJ1-6; TRBD1 matches 7 bases. The source was peripheral blood, collected after recovery from COVID-19. DNA for the CDR3: TGTGCCAGCAGTGTGAACAGGGGTTATTCACCCCTCCACTTT. Translation: CASSVNRGYSPLHF.